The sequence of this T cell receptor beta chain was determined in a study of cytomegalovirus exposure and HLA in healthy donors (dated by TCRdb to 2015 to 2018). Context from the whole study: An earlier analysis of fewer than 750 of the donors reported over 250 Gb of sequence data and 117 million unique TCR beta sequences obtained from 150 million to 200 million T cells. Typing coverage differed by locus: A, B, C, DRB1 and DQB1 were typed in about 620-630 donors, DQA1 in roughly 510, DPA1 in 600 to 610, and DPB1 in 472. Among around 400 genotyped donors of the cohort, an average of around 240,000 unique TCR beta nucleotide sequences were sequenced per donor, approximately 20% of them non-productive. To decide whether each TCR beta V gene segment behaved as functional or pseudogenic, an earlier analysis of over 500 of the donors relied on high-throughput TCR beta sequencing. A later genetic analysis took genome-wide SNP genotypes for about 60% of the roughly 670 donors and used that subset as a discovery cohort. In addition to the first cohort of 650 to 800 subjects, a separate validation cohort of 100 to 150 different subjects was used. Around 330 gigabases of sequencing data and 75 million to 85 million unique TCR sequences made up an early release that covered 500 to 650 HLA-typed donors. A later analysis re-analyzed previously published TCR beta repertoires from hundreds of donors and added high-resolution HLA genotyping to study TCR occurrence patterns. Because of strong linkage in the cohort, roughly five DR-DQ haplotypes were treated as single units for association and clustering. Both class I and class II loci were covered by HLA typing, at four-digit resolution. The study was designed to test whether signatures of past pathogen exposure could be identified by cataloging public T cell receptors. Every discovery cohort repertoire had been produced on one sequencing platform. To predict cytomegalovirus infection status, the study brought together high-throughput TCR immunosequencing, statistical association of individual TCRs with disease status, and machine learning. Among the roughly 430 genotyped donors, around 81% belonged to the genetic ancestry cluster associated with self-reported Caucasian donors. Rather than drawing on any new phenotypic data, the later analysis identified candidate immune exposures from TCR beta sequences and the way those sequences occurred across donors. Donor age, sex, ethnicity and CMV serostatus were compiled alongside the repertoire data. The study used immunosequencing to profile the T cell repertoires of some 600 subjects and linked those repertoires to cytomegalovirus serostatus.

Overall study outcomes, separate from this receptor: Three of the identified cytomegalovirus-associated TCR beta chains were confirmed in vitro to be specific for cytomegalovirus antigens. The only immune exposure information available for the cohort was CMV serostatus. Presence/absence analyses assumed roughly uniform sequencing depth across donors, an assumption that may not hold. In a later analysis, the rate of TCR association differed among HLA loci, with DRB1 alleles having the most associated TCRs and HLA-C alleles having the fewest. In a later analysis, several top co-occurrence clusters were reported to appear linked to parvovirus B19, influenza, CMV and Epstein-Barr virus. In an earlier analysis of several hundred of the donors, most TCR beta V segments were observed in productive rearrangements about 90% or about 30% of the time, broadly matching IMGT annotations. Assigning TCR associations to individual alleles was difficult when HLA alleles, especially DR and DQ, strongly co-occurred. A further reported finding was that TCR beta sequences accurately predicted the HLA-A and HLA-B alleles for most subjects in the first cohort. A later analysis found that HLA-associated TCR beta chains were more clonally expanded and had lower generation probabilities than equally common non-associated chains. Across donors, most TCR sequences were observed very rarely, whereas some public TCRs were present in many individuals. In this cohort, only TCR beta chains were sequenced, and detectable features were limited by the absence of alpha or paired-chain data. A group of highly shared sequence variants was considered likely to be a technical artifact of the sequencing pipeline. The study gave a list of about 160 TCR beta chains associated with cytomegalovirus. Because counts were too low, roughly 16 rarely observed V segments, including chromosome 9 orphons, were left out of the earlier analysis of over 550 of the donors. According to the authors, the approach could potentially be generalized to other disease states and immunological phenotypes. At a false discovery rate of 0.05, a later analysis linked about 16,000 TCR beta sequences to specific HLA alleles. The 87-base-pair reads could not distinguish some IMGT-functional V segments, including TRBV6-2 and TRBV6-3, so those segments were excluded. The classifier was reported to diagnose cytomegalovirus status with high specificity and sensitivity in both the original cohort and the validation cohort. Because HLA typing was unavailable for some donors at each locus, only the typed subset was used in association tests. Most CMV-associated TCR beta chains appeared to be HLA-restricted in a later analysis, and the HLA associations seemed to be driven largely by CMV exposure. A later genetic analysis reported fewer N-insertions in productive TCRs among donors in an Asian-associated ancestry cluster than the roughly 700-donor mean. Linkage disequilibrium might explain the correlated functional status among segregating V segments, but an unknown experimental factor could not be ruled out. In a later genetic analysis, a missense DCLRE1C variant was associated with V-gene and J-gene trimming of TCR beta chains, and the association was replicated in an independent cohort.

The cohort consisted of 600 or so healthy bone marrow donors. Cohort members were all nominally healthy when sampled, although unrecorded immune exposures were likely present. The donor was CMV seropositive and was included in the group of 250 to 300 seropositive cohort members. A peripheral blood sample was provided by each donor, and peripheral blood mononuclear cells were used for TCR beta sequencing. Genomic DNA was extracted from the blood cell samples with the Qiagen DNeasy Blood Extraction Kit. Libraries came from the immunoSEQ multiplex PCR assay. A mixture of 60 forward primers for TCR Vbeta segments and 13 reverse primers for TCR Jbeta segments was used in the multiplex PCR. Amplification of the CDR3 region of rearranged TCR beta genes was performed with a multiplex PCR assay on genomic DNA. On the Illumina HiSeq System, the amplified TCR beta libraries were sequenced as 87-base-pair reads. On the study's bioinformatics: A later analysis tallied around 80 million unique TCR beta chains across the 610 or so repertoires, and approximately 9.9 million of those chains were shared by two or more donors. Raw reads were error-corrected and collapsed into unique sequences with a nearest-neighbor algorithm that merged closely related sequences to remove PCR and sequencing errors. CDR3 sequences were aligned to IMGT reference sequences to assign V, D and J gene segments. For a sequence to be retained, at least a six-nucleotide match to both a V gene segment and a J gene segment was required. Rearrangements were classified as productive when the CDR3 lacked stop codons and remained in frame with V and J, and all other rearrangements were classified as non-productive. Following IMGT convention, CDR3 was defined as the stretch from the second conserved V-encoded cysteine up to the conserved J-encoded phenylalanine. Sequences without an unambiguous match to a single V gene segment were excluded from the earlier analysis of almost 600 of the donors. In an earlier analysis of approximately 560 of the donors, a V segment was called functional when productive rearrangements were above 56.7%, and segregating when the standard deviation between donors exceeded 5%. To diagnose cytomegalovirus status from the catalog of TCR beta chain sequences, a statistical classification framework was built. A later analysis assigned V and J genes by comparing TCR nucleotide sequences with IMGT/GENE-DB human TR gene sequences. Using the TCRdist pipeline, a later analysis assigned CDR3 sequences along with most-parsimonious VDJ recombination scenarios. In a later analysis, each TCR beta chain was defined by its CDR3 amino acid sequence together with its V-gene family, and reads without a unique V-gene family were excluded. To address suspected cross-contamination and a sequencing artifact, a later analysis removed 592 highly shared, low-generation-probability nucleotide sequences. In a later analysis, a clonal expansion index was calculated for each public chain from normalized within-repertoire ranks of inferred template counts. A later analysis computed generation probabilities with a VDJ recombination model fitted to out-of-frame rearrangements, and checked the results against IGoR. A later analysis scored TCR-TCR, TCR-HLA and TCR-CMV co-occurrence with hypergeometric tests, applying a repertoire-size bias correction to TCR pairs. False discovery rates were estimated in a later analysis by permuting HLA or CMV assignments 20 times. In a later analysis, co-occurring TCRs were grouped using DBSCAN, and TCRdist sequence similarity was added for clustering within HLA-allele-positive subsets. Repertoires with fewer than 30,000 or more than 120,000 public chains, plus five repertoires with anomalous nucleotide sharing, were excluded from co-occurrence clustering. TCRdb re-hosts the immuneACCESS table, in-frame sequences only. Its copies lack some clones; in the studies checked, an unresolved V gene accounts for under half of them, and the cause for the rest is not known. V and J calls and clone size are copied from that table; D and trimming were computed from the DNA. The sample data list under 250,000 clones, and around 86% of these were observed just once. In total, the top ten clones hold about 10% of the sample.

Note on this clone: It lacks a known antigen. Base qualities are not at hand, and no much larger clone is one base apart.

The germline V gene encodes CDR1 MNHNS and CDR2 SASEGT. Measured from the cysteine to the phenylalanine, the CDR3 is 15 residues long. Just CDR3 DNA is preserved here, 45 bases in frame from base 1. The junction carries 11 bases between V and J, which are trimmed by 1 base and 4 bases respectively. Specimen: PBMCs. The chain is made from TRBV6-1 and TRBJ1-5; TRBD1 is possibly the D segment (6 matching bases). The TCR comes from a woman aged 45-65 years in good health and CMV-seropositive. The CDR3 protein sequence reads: CASSEETGWNQPQHF. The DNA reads TGTGCCAGCAGTGAAGAGACAGGTTGGAATCAGCCCCAGCATTTT.